These 25 T cell receptor beta chains were all obtained from the same sample, sequenced in a study of cytomegalovirus exposure and HLA in healthy donors. Both 60 Vbeta primers and 13 Jbeta primers went into the PCR. Assay used: immunoSEQ multiplex PCR; TCRdb lists only in-frame clones, some missing. The table lists 180,000 or so clones, around three quarters of them singletons. The sample consisted of PBMCs. The receptors here all came from a woman aged 25 to 45 in good health and CMV-seropositive.

This clone occurred once. This chain uses TRBV5-8 with TRBJ2-6, with D maybe TRBD1 (6 bases). Germline V lookup: CDR1 SGHTS, CDR2 YDEGEE. The germline V and J ends were trimmed by 0 bases and 0 bases, with 10 bases remaining between them. The CDR3 length is 17 residues. The CDR3 nucleotides read TGTGCCAGCAGCTTGGTCACAGGGACCTCTGGGGCCAACGTCCTGACTTTC. Residues: CASSLVTGTSGANVLTF. Variable domain in full (rest from reference TRBV5-8 and TRBJ2-6): EAGVTQSPTHLIKTRGQQATLRCSPISGHTSVYWYQQALGLGLQFLLWYDEGEERNRGNFPPRFSGRQFPNYSSELNVNALELEDSALYLCASSLVTGTSGANVLTFGAGSRLTVL.

The chain carries TRBV9 and TRBJ2-1; 8 bases match TRBD1. Germline CDR1 reads SGDLS; CDR2 reads YYNGEE. The CDR3 totals 17 residues. V lost 0 bases and J lost 6; bases outside the gene matches: 11. The CDR3 nucleotides are TGTGCCAGCAGCGTAGGGGGCCTAGGACAGGGAGGCAATGAGCAGTTCTTC. Amino acids: CASSVGGLGQGGNEQFF. Full variable domain (remainder filled in from reference TRBV9 and TRBJ2-1): DSGVTQTPKHLITATGQRVTLRCSPRSGDLSVYWYQQSLDQGLQFLIQYYNGEERAKGNILERFSAQQFPDLHSELNLSSLELGDSALYFCASSVGGLGQGGNEQFFGPGTRLTVL.

The CDR3 bases are TGTGCCAGTAGTAGTCAGGACAGCTTGAACACTGAAGCTTTCTTT. Amino acid sequence: CASSSQDSLNTEAFF. The rearrangement uses TRBV19 and TRBJ1-1; a weak D match, TRBD1 (6 bases). The CDR3 is 15 residues long. V was clipped by 4 bases and J by 0 bases, with 12 bases between them. Germline CDR1 is LNHDA and CDR2 is SQIVND (reference sequence).

V usage is TRBV10-3 and J usage is TRBJ1-1; 7 bases fit TRBD1. V was pared by 3 bases and J by 7 bases, with 5 bases of the junction left unmatched. The CDR3 covers 13 residues. Germline CDR1 reads ENHRY; CDR2 reads SYGVKD. CDR3 protein: CAISDVGTVEAFF. Here the CDR3 DNA reads TGTGCCATCAGTGATGTAGGGACAGTTGAAGCTTTCTTT.

The J gene is TRBJ1-1, the V gene TRBV18, with D uncertain. CDR3 size: 14 residues. The V end lost 6 bases, the J end lost 1 base, and 12 bases lay between the germline ends. Germline V gene lookup returns CDR1 KGHSH and CDR2 LQKENI. The CDR3 region is CASSRMAENTEAFF. The CDR3 DNA sequence: TGTGCCAGCTCCAGAATGGCAGAGAACACTGAAGCTTTCTTT.

This clone has just a few counts. V gene TRBV27 combines with J gene TRBJ2-6; D is undetermined. V was trimmed by 8 bases and J by 0 bases, leaving 17 bases between them. The CDR3 has 17 amino acids. Germline V lookup: CDR1 MNHEY, CDR2 SMNVEV (reference sequence). CDR3 sequence reads: CASVTVQVNSGANVLTF. For the CDR3, the DNA is TGTGCCAGCGTCACCGTCCAGGTAAACTCTGGGGCCAACGTCCTGACTTTC.

The rearrangement joins TRBV5-1 to TRBJ1-3; D is uncertain. The CDR3 extends over 14 amino acids. The V and J ends lost 6 bases and 4 bases respectively, with 14 bases between them. Germline V lookup: CDR1 SGHRS, CDR2 YFSETQ. The CDR3, as DNA: TGCGCCAGCACCCACGACTCGGGGGGAAACACCATATATTTT. Protein sequence: CASTHDSGGNTIYF. Full variable domain (outside the CDR3, taken from reference TRBV5-1 and TRBJ1-3): KAGVTQTPRYLIKTRGQQVTLSCSPISGHRSVSWYQQTPGQGLQFLFEYFSETQRNKGNFPGRFSGRQFSNSRSEMNVSTLELGDSALYLCASTHDSGGNTIYFGEGSWLTVV.

The rearrangement joins TRBV10-3 to TRBJ2-6; D uncertain. Trimming took off 6 bases at V and 0 bases at J, with 9 bases between the two ends. Germline CDR1 ENHRY, CDR2 SYGVKD. The CDR3 runs to 15 residues. CDR3 sequence reads: CAISRDNSGANVLTF. Here the CDR3 DNA reads TGTGCCATCAGCCGAGACAACTCTGGGGCCAACGTCCTGACTTTC.

The chain couples TRBV14 to TRBJ2-5; the D gene is possibly TRBD2 (5 bases). Trimming removed 4 bases at V and 5 bases at J, with 14 bases between. Germline V CDR1 and CDR2: SGHDN, FVKESK. CDR3 length: 14 residues. The CDR3 region is CASSRRGSGETQYF. The CDR3 DNA reads TGTGCCAGCAGCCGCCGTGGGAGTGGTGAGACCCAGTACTTC.

The rearrangement joins TRBV4-2 to TRBJ2-5; 8 bases line up with TRBD2. The CDR3 length is 16 residues. With 4 bases clipped from V and 5 bases from J, the junction kept 12 bases outside the gene matches. Per germline, CDR1 LGHNA and CDR2 YNFKEQ. The CDR3 here is CASSRERGPFFETQYF. CDR3 DNA sequence: TGTGCCAGCAGCCGCGAGCGGGGGCCCTTTTTTGAGACCCAGTACTTC.

The V gene is TRBV2, the J gene TRBJ1-3; the D is unclear. Germline V gene data show CDR1 as SNHLY and CDR2 as FYNNEI. The ends were cut back, 4 bases at V and 4 bases at J, with 8 bases in the middle. The CDR3 consists of 13 residues. CDR3 DNA sequence: TGTGCCAGCAGTGGGCAGTCGGGAAACACCATATATTTT. It yields the protein CASSGQSGNTIYF.

This rearrangement joins TRBV5-1 to TRBJ2-1; 9 bases fit TRBD1. V trimming: 5 bases; J trimming: 8 bases; junction bases outside the gene matches: 5. The length of the CDR3 is 13 residues. Germline-derived CDR1 and CDR2 are SGHRS and YFSETQ. The CDR3 loop is CASSRDREYEQFF. CDR3 in DNA: TGCGCCAGCAGTCGGGACAGGGAATATGAGCAGTTCTTC.

This clone occurred a few times. This chain links TRBV9 with TRBJ2-5; TRBD1 might be the D (6 bases). The CDR3 sequence is 15 residues long. Germline V gene data show CDR1 as SGDLS and CDR2 as YYNGEE. Trimming removed 0 bases at V and 3 bases at J, with 12 bases between. CDR3 in DNA: TGTGCCAGCAGCGTAGAAGGGGCAGGGGAAGAGACCCAGTACTTC. Translation gives CASSVEGAGEETQYF.

This chain uses TRBV30 with TRBJ2-6; weak D call: TRBD1 (5 bases). This CDR3 comprises 19 residues. V was cut by 7 bases and J by 0 bases, with 25 bases left in between. CDR1 GTSNPN and CDR2 SVGIG come from the germline V gene (reference sequence). The CDR3 sequence is CASTLIALRAISGANVLTF. The CDR3, as DNA: TGTGCCTCCACCCTAATCGCCCTCAGGGCGATCTCTGGGGCCAACGTCCTGACTTTC.

This clone was observed once. The genes are TRBV27 and TRBJ1-1; a weak D match, TRBD1 (5 bases). Germline V gene lookup returns CDR1 MNHEY and CDR2 SMNVEV (reference sequence). V lost 7 bases and J 1 base, leaving 10 bases between the germline ends. This CDR3 region has 13 residues. The CDR3 is CASKTVWNTEAFF. For the CDR3, the DNA is TGTGCCAGCAAGACAGTTTGGAACACTGAAGCTTTCTTT.

The chain is built from TRBV5-1 and TRBJ2-3; D is perhaps TRBD1 (7 bases). The CDR3 is 14 amino acids. The germline V gene encodes CDR1 SGHRS and CDR2 YFSETQ. The V end lost 4 bases, the J end lost 5 bases, and 14 bases lay between the germline ends. CDR3 amino acids: CASSAAGGGDTQYF. DNA for the CDR3: TGCGCCAGCAGCGCTGCAGGGGGAGGAGATACGCAGTATTTT.

This chain links TRBV6-1 with TRBJ2-3, with 8 bases lining up with TRBD1. After removal of 4 bases from V and 5 bases from J, the junction contained 11 bases not matched to a gene. The length of the CDR3 is 16 residues. CDR1 is MNHNS, CDR2 SASEGT, per germline. The CDR3 DNA reads TGTGCCAGCAGTGCCGTCAGGGGGCCCGGTAGAGATACGCAGTATTTT. Translated, it gives CASSAVRGPGRDTQYF.

The J gene is TRBJ2-3, the V gene TRBV9; D is uncertain. The CDR3 has 15 amino acids. CDR1 and CDR2 (germline): SGDLS, YYNGEE. Trimming stripped 1 base from V and 1 base from J, with 10 bases between. The CDR3 protein is CASSVIGQGTDTQYF. The CDR3 coding sequence is TGTGCCAGCAGCGTAATTGGGCAGGGCACAGATACGCAGTATTTT.

V is TRBV19 and J is TRBJ1-2, with a possible D match to TRBD1 (6 bases). The CDR3 consists of 13 residues. Per germline, CDR1 LNHDA and CDR2 SQIVND (reference sequence). Trimming took off 9 bases at V and 1 base at J, with 12 bases between the two ends. The CDR3 DNA is TGTGCCAGCTCGCCAGGGGTTAACTATGGCTACACCTTC. Its translation: CASSPGVNYGYTF.

The chain is built from TRBV19 and TRBJ1-3; maybe TRBD1 (5 bases). The V end was cut by 0 bases, the J end by 0 bases, with 9 bases between. This CDR3 region has 16 residues. Germline V lookup: CDR1 LNHDA, CDR2 SQIVND (reference sequence). CDR3: CASSIEAGRSGNTIYF. The CDR3 nucleotides are TGTGCCAGTAGTATAGAGGCAGGGCGCTCTGGAAACACCATATATTTT.

V is TRBV15 and J is TRBJ2-7; D may be TRBD1 (5 bases). CDR3 length equals 14 residues. In germline, CDR1 is LNHNV, CDR2 YYDKDF (reference sequence). Trimming shortened V by 4 bases and J by 2 bases, and 12 bases separated the two germline ends. The DNA of the CDR3 is TGTGCCACCAGCACCCTGACAGATACCTACGAGCAGTACTTC. Protein: CATSTLTDTYEQYF.

This clone was observed a single time. The rearrangement joins TRBV27 to TRBJ2-1; TRBD2 matches 13 bases. The CDR3 consists of 13 residues. CDR1 is MNHEY and CDR2 is SMNVEV in the germline V gene (reference sequence). J gave up 15 bases and V 4 bases, and 6 bases lay outside the gene matches. The CDR3 sequence: CASSSGLAGRGFF. CDR3 coding DNA: TGTGCCAGCAGTTCGGGACTAGCGGGAAGAGGGTTCTTC.

V is TRBV6-5 and J is TRBJ2-3; D is ambiguous. CDR1 MNHEY and CDR2 SVGAGI come from the germline V gene. Trimming left V 2 bases short and J 0 bases short, with 6 bases between. The CDR3 is made up of 14 amino acids. The CDR3 DNA is TGTGCCAGCAGTTACGCGACTAGCACAGATACGCAGTATTTT. Residues: CASSYATSTDTQYF.

This sequence joins TRBV7-2 and TRBJ2-4; D unresolved. V was clipped by 5 bases and J by 0 bases, with 11 bases between them. CDR3 length equals 15 residues. Germline values: CDR1 SGHTA, CDR2 FQGNSA. CDR3 sequence: CASSEPWLAKNIQYF. The CDR3 bases are TGTGCCAGCAGCGAACCCTGGCTAGCCAAAAACATTCAGTACTTC.

The CDR3 region is CASSFAGFQETQYF. CDR3 sequence (DNA): TGTGCCAGCAGCTTCGCAGGGTTCCAAGAGACCCAGTACTTC. The chain combines TRBV13 with TRBJ2-5, with D perhaps TRBD1 (5 bases). Trimming cost V 3 bases and J 1 base, with 9 bases left between them. This CDR3 has 14 residues. Germline values: CDR1 PRHDT, CDR2 FYEKMQ (reference sequence).